Listed here is a single T cell receptor (beta chain). There is no known antigen for this receptor. TCRdb lists the instrument as Illumina HiSeq 2000. TCR beta cDNA libraries were prepared using 5'RACE template switching, which introduced a universal primer site and unique molecular identifiers. cDNA synthesis was primed from the TCR beta constant segment and was followed by two successive PCR amplification steps. The study's processing was this. Reads were demultiplexed and grouped by UMI with MIGEC, and clonotypes were assembled and quantified with MiTCR. To exclude erroneous sequences, only TCR cDNA sequences supported by at least two reads were retained. The tcR package was used for downstream repertoire analysis, and clonotypes were matched between fractions using CDR3 nucleotide sequence together with V segment. VDJmatch was used to annotate antigen specificity against VDJdb, with one amino acid substitution in CDR3 permitted. Reads reprocessed by TCRdb are summarized as one entry per CDR3 protein sequence, and DNA is absent. In this record, the V and J calls reflect TCRdb's handling and not the investigators' own analysis. The table for this sample records about 110,000 distinct CDR3 sequences. The ten largest clones add up to approximately 17% of the sample.

HCMV-specific IgG was detected in serum with a commercial ELISA kit to determine HCMV serostatus. Ficoll density gradient centrifugation was used to isolate peripheral blood mononuclear cells from blood. This sample stems from a study of T cells expressing NK-cell markers (dated by TCRdb to 2018 to 2021). Regarding the research as a whole: TCR beta-chain repertoires were profiled in sorted CD3+CD56+NKG2C+, CD3+CD56+NKG2C- and CD3+CD56-NKG2C+ T-cell subsets from about 8 donors. The libraries were sequenced on Illumina HiSeq 2000/2500, MiSeq or NextSeq, producing 2 x 150 bp reads. Randomly selected healthy volunteers, three men and five women, were used as the eight sequenced donors. Among the eight sequenced donors, only one was HCMV-seronegative, while the other seven were HCMV-seropositive. What the work shows at the level of the full study, not this receptor alone: For six donors, the dominant CD3+CD56+NKG2C+ clonotypes were among the top 10 CD8+ clonotypes and accounted for about 1.0-7.5% of CD8+ T cells. Those dominant clonotypes were again the most abundant among CD3+CD56-NKG2C+ cells in a few donors, at 28.3-60.1%. Whether the expanded NKG2C-expressing T cell clones were specific for HCMV antigens remained unclear.

Inclusive of the bounding cysteine and phenylalanine, the CDR3 is 16 residues long. DNA for this receptor is not on file. For CDR1 and CDR2, the germline V gene (reference sequence) lists LNHDA and SQIVND. This TCR came from a woman between 18 and 69 years old in good health. Material: blood T cells: a sorted CD56 or NKG2C T cell subset, CD4+ or CD8+ T cells, or bulk PBMC T cells (not recorded which). Here the chain combines TRBV19 and TRBJ2-1; as DNA is missing, the TRBD2 call by TCRdb cannot be tested. CDR3 protein: CASSPSLAGGYNEQFF.